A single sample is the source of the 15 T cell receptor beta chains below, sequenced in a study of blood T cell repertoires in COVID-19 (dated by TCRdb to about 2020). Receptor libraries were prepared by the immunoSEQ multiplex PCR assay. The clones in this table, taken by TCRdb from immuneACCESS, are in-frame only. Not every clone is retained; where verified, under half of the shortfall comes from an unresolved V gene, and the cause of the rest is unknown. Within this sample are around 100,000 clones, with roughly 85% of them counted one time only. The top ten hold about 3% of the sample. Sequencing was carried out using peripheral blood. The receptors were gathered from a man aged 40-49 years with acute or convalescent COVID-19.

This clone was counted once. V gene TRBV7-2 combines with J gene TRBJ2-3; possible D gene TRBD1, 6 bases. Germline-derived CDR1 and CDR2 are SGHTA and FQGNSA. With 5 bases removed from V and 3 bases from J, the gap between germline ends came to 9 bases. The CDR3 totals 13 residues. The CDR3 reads CASSDRLTDTQYF. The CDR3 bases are TGTGCCAGCAGCGACAGGTTAACAGATACGCAGTATTTT.

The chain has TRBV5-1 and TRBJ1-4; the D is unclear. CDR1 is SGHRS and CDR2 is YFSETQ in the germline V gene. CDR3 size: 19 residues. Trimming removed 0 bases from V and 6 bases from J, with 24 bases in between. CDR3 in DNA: TGCGCCAGCAGCTTGGAAGTGATCGCGGACCTCAGCGGATATGAAAAACTGTTTTTT. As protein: CASSLEVIADLSGYEKLFF.

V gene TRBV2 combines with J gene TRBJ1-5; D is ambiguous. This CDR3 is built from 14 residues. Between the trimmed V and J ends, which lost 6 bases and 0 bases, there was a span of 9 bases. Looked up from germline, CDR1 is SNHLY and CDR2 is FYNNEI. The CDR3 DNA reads TGTGCCAGCAGATTGGGCCTTAGCAATCAGCCCCAGCATTTT. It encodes CASRLGLSNQPQHF.

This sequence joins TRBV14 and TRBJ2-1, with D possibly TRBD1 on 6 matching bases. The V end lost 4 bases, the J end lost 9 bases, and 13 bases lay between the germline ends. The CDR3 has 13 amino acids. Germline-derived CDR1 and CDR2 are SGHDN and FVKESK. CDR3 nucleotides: TGTGCCAGCAGCCCCGACCTAGGGGGTGAGCAGTTCTTC. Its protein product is CASSPDLGGEQFF.

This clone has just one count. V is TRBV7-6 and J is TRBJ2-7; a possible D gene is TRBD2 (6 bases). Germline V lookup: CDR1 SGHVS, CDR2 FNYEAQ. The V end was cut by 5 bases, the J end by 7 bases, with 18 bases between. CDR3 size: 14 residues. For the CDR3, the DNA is TGTGCCAGCAGCAAGGGACTCTCCCGCGAAGAGCAGTACTTC. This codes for CASSKGLSREEQYF.

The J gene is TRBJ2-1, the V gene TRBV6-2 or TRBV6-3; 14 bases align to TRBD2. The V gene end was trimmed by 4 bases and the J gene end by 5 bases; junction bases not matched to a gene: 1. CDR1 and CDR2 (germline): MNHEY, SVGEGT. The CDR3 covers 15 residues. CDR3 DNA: TGTGCCAGCAGTTTGACTAGCGGGGGGGACAATGAGCAGTTCTTC. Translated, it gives CASSLTSGGDNEQFF.

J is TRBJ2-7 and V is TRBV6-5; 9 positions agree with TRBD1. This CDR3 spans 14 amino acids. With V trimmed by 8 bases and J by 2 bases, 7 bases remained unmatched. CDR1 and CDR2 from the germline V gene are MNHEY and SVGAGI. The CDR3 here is CASSPGQGTYEQYF. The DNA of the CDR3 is TGTGCCAGCTCCCCGGGACAGGGAACCTACGAGCAGTACTTC.

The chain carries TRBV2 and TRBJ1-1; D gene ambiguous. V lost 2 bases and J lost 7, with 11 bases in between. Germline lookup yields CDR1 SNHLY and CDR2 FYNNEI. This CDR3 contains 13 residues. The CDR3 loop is CASSEPGWLEAFF. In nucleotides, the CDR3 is TGTGCCAGCAGTGAACCAGGTTGGCTTGAAGCTTTCTTT.

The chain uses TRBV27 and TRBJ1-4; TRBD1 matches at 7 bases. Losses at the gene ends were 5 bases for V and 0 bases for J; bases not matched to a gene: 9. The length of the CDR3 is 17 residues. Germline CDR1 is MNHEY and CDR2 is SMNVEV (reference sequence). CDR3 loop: CASSPYRGSATNEKLFF. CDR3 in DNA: TGTGCCAGCAGTCCCTACAGGGGTTCCGCAACTAATGAAAAACTGTTTTTT.

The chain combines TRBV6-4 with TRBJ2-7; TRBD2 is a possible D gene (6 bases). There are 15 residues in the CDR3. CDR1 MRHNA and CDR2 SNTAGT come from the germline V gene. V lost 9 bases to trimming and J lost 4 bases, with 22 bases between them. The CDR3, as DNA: TGTGCCAGGGCGGGGTATCGCAGGGTTCGGTACGAGCAGTACTTC. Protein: CARAGYRRVRYEQYF.

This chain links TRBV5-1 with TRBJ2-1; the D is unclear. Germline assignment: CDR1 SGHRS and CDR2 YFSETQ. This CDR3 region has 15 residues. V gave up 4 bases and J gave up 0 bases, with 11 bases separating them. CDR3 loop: CASSIRFSSYNEQFF. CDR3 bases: TGCGCCAGCAGCATCCGGTTTTCCTCCTACAATGAGCAGTTCTTC.

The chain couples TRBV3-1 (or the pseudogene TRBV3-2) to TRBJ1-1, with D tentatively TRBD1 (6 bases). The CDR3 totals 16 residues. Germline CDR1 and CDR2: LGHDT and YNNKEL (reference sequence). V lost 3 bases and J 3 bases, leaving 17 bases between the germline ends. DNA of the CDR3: TGTGCCAGCAGCCAGGTGAAACAGGGTTGGGACACTGAAGCTTTCTTT. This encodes CASSQVKQGWDTEAFF.

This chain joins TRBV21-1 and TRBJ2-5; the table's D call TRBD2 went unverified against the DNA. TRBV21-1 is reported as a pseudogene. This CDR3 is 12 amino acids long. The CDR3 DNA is TGTGCCAGGTCGGGGTTTAGAGAGACCCAGTACTTC. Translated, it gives CARSGFRETQYF.

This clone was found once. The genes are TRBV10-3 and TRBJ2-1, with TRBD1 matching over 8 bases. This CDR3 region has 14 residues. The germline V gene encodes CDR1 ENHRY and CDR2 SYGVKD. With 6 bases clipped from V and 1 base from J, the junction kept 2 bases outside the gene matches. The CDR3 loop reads CAIRRDRSYNEQFF. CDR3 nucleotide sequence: TGTGCCATCAGGAGGGACAGGTCCTACAATGAGCAGTTCTTC.

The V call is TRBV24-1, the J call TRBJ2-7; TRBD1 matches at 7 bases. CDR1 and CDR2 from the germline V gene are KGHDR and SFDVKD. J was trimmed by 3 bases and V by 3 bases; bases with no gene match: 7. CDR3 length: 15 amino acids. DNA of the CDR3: TGTGCCACCAGTGATCCTCGGACAGGCCACTACGAGCAGTACTTC. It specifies CATSDPRTGHYEQYF.